This T cell receptor (beta chain) was sequenced for a study of T cells in tuberculosis. In regard to this clone: The junction and the germline gene differ at one end; a read error may be behind it. Different DNA sequences within this sample yield the same CDR3.

After thawing and overnight rest, PBMC were stained with GMM-loaded CD1B tetramer, viability dye and anti-CD3 for sorting. CD1B tetramers were loaded with Rhodococcus equi-derived C32 glucose monomycolate. Profiled with immunoSEQ multiplex PCR; TCRdb holds only in-frame clones, not every one. The repertoire holds 55,000 to 60,000 clones, with 88% as singletons. In germline, CDR1 is SGHTA, CDR2 FQGNSA. The CDR3 loop spans 14 amino acids. The source is an adult woman with latent tuberculosis. The rearrangement uses TRBV7-2 and TRBJ1-6; D gene ambiguous. Source material: CD1b-GMM tetramer-negative cells sorted from PBMCs. The CDR3 nucleotides read TGTGCCAGCAGCTTTCTTAACTTTAATTCCCCCCTCCACTTT. This encodes CASSFLNFNSPLHF. The full variable domain, its missing parts supplied by reference TRBV7-2 and TRBJ1-6, is GAGVSQSPSNKVTEKGKDVELRCDPISGHTALYWYRQSLGQGLEFLIYFQGNSAPDKSGLPSDRFSAERTGGSVSTLTIQRTQQEDSAVYLCASSFLNFNSPLHFGNGTRLTVT.